These 20 T cell receptor beta chains originate from one sample sequenced in a study of blood T cell repertoires in COVID-19. The repertoire was sequenced with immunoSEQ multiplex PCR; TCRdb's copy has only in-frame clones and lacks some. The repertoire holds about 110,000 clones, roughly 84% seen once, with more than 2% in the top ten. Sequenced sample: peripheral blood. These receptors all come from a human donor in a cohort sampled during active COVID-19.

The rearrangement links TRBV6-5 to TRBJ1-1, with D possibly being TRBD1 (6 bases). From germline, CDR1 is MNHEY and CDR2 SVGAGI. The CDR3 runs 14 residues. The V and J ends lost 5 bases and 6 bases respectively, with 16 bases between them. Here the CDR3 reads CASSQGRKNSEAFF. CDR3 coding DNA: TGTGCCAGCAGTCAGGGGCGGAAAAACTCTGAAGCTTTCTTT.

The chain couples TRBV28 to TRBJ1-1, with no clear D. V lost 3 bases to trimming and J lost 3 bases, with 14 bases between them. The CDR3 loop spans 15 amino acids. CDR1 and CDR2 (germline): MDHEN, SYDVKM. The CDR3 spells CASSLGGDGDTEAFF. The CDR3 DNA reads TGTGCCAGCAGTTTGGGCGGGGATGGAGACACTGAAGCTTTCTTT.

This clone is a singleton in its sample. In DNA form, the CDR3 reads TGTGCCAGCAGCCGAGAGGCAGGGGGGAACACCGGGGAGCTGTTTTTT. Translating it yields CASSREAGGNTGELFF. The chain joins TRBV7-3 to TRBJ2-2, with TRBD1 matching 7 bases. V dropped 5 bases and J dropped 1; count of bases not matched to a gene: 7. The germline V gene encodes CDR1 SGHTA and CDR2 FQGTGA. The CDR3 loop spans 16 amino acids. The whole variable domain, remainder taken from reference TRBV7-3 and TRBJ2-2, is GAGVSQTPSNKVTEKGKYVELRCDPISGHTALYWYRQSLGQGPEFLIYFQGTGAADDSGLPNDRFFAVRPEGSVSTLKIQRTERGDSAVYLCASSREAGGNTGELFFGEGSRLTVL.

The CDR3 DNA sequence: TGCGCCAGCACGACTAGCGGGAGTTACAATGAGCAGTTCTTC. It encodes CASTTSGSYNEQFF. The V call is TRBV5-1, the J call TRBJ2-1; 12 nucleotides agree with TRBD2. From germline, CDR1 is SGHRS and CDR2 YFSETQ. The CDR3 runs to 14 residues. Trimming at V came to 6 bases and at J to 4 bases, leaving 2 bases not matched to a gene.

This clone was recorded only once. The chain carries TRBV7-2 and TRBJ1-3; the match to TRBD1 covers 9 bases. J gave up 7 bases and V 5 bases, and 15 bases lay outside the gene matches. This CDR3 is 17 amino acids long. Germline V gives CDR1 SGHTA, CDR2 FQGNSA. The CDR3 DNA reads TGTGCCAGCAGCCCTAGACTATCGGACAGGGGCGCTAACACCATATATTTT. Amino acids: CASSPRLSDRGANTIYF.

The chain couples TRBV28 to TRBJ2-7, with D tentatively TRBD2 (7 bases). The CDR3 extends over 16 amino acids. The V gene lost 4 bases and the J gene lost 2 bases, with 18 bases spanning the gap. CDR1 is MDHEN, CDR2 SYDVKM, per germline. The CDR3 bases are TGTGCCAGCAGTTGGGGGGGGGCTGGGTCCACCTACGAGCAGTACTTC. Protein product: CASSWGGAGSTYEQYF. Full variable domain (rest looked up from reference TRBV28 and TRBJ2-7): DVKVTQSSRYLVKRTGEKVFLECVQDMDHENMFWYRQDPGLGLRLIYFSYDVKMKEKGDIPEGYSVSREKKERFSLILESASTNQTSMYLCASSWGGAGSTYEQYFGPGTRLTVT.

This chain uses TRBV11-1 with TRBJ2-7; 7 bases match TRBD2. The V gene's germline CDR1 is SGHAT and CDR2 FQDESV (reference sequence). V shed 5 bases and J 1 base; nucleotides not matched to a gene: 2. The CDR3 runs to 13 residues. The CDR3 sequence: CASSLSGSYEQYF. As DNA, the CDR3 is TGTGCCAGCAGCCTTAGCGGGTCCTACGAGCAGTACTTC.

J is TRBJ1-6 and V is TRBV5-4; D perhaps matches TRBD1 (5 bases). This CDR3 region has 15 residues. The germline V gene encodes CDR1 SGHNT and CDR2 YYREEE (reference sequence). Deletions cut 0 bases from V and 8 bases from J, with 12 bases between. This CDR3 is CASSLGGGSYSPLHF. DNA for the CDR3: TGTGCCAGCAGCTTGGGGGGCGGATCCTATTCACCCCTCCACTTT.

V is TRBV5-1 and J is TRBJ2-4; 15 nucleotides agree with TRBD2. V was pared by 2 bases and J by 6 bases, with 6 bases of the junction left unmatched. The CDR3 is 17 residues long. Looked up from germline, CDR1 is SGHRS and CDR2 is YFSETQ. The CDR3 reads CASSFGLAGGPGNIQYF. The CDR3, as DNA: TGCGCCAGCAGCTTCGGACTAGCGGGAGGGCCGGGAAACATTCAGTACTTC.

The J gene is TRBJ2-5, the V gene TRBV18; 10 bases agree with TRBD2. J lost 2 bases, V lost 4 bases, and 4 bases had no gene match. This CDR3 is built from 15 residues. The germline V gene has CDR1 KGHSH and CDR2 LQKENI. CDR3 DNA: TGTGCCAGCTCACGAGGACTAGCGGATCAAGAGACCCAGTACTTC. This translates into CASSRGLADQETQYF.

The J gene is TRBJ2-1, the V gene TRBV11-2; D perhaps matches TRBD2 (6 bases). Trimming cost V 2 bases and J 3 bases, with 11 bases left between them. The CDR3 loop spans 15 amino acids. CDR1 and CDR2 (germline): SGHAT, FQNNGV. The CDR3 DNA reads TGTGCCAGCAGCTTAAATTTCGGGAGCTACAATGAGCAGTTCTTC. Translated: CASSLNFGSYNEQFF.

The rearrangement joins TRBV29-1 to TRBJ2-5; 10 bases match TRBD2. From germline, CDR1 is SQVTM and CDR2 ANQGSEA. The CDR3 is made up of 12 amino acids. Trimming cost V 5 bases and J 5 bases; bases outside gene matches: 2. The CDR3 nucleotides read TGCAGCGTTCATAGCGGGAGGGAGACCCAGTACTTC. This codes for CSVHSGRETQYF.

The chain combines TRBV12-3 or TRBV12-4 with TRBJ2-1; weak D call: TRBD2 (5 bases). The CDR3 loop spans 12 amino acids. V shed 5 bases and J shed 8 bases, with 10 bases lying between them. CDR3 nucleotides: TGTGCCAGCAGTCCTCGGGAATATGAGCAGTTCTTC. Translating it yields CASSPREYEQFF.

The chain employs TRBV28 and TRBJ1-1; no clear D. The CDR3 extends over 13 amino acids. V dropped 3 bases and J dropped 4 bases, with 9 bases sitting between them. From germline, CDR1 is MDHEN and CDR2 SYDVKM. The CDR3 coding sequence is TGTGCCAGCAGTTTCTCGGCGGGCACTGAAGCTTTCTTT. Translating it yields CASSFSAGTEAFF.

Worth noting for this clone: Germline is not matched at one junction end, which may reflect a read error. The genes are TRBV7-7 and TRBJ2-1; D perhaps matches TRBD2 (6 bases). The CDR3 runs to 15 residues. From germline, CDR1 is SSHAT and CDR2 FNYEAQ (reference sequence). CDR3 protein: CASSLERASYNEQFF. CDR3 in DNA: TGTGCTAGCAGCCTGGAGCGGGCCTCCTACAATGAGCAGTTCTTC.

The chain combines TRBV28 with TRBJ1-1, with TRBD1 matching over 11 bases. CDR1 is MDHEN, CDR2 SYDVKM, per germline. Trimming removed 6 bases from V and 0 bases from J; junction bases left unmatched: 9. This CDR3 is 17 amino acids long. The CDR3 spells CASRRGTGGIMNTEAFF. CDR3 DNA: TGTGCCAGCAGACGTGGGACAGGGGGGATCATGAACACTGAAGCTTTCTTT.

This chain connects TRBV9 to TRBJ2-1; 9 bases are a match to TRBD2. Germline V gives CDR1 SGDLS, CDR2 YYNGEE. The trim removed 7 bases at V and 8 bases at J, leaving 13 bases unmatched. The CDR3 runs to 15 residues. This CDR3 is CASPILIAGADEQFF. The CDR3 coding sequence is TGTGCCAGCCCCATTTTGATAGCGGGAGCAGATGAGCAGTTCTTC.

V is TRBV4-1 and J is TRBJ1-3; 7 nucleotides match TRBD1. The V segment lost 3 bases and the J segment 3 bases; nucleotides outside the gene matches: 8. The CDR3 runs 16 residues. Germline V gene sequence: CDR1 MGHRA, CDR2 YSYEKL. CDR3 in DNA: TGCGCCAGCAGCCAGGACGTAGGGGGCGGTGGAAACACCATATATTTT. Translation: CASSQDVGGGGNTIYF.

The chain employs TRBV14 and TRBJ1-1; 7 positions agree with TRBD1. V was pared by 0 bases and J by 10 bases, with 5 bases of the junction left unmatched. Per germline, CDR1 SGHDN and CDR2 FVKESK. This CDR3 spans 13 amino acids. As DNA, the CDR3 is TGTGCCAGCAGCCAAGAGAGGGGGCGCGGAGCTTTCTTT. Translation gives CASSQERGRGAFF.

The V call is TRBV28, the J call TRBJ2-7, with 12 bases that match TRBD1. V lost 5 bases to trimming and J lost 5 bases; unmatched junction nucleotides: 10. Per germline, CDR1 MDHEN and CDR2 SYDVKM. This CDR3 spans 16 amino acids. The CDR3 loop reads CASSQGPGQGADEQYF. The CDR3 DNA reads TGTGCCAGCAGTCAGGGACCGGGACAGGGGGCCGACGAGCAGTACTTC.